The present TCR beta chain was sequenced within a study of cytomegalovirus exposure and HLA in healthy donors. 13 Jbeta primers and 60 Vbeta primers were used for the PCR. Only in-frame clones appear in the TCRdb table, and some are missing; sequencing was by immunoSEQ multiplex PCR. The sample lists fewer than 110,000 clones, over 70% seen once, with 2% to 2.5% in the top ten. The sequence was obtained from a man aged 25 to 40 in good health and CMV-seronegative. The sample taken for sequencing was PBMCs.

The CDR3 region is CASSLKTNEVIQYF. CDR3 nucleotides: TGCGCCAGCAGCTTAAAGACTAATGAGGTCATTCAGTACTTC. The chain has TRBV5-1 and TRBJ2-4; D is possibly TRBD2 (5 bases). This CDR3 has 14 residues. Trimming stripped 2 bases from V and 9 bases from J, with 15 bases between. CDR1 SGHRS and CDR2 YFSETQ come from the germline V gene.